This TCR beta chain was profiled in a study of T cell changes during pregnancy in multiple sclerosis. Germline CDR1 SGHRS, CDR2 YFSETQ. This CDR3 spans 14 amino acids. The V end was cut by 3 bases, the J end by 5 bases, with 13 bases between. Profiled with immunoSEQ multiplex PCR; TCRdb holds only in-frame clones, not every one. This sample yields about 60,000 clones, of which roughly 91% are seen a single time; about 2% belongs to the top ten. The source is a female donor in good health, enrolled as a control in a pregnancy study. The chain recombines TRBV5-1 with TRBJ2-3; a possible D gene is TRBD1 (6 bases). The source material was peripheral blood, sampled in the second trimester of pregnancy. DNA of the CDR3: TGCGCCAGCAGCTCGCAGGGGTTTATAGATACGCAGTATTTT. Protein: CASSSQGFIDTQYF.